The 32 T cell receptor beta chains listed next were all sequenced from one sample in a study of cytomegalovirus exposure and HLA in healthy donors (dated by TCRdb to 2015 to 2018). Library creation used the immunoSEQ multiplex PCR assay. In its TCRdb copy, this immuneACCESS table keeps in-frame sequences only and misses some clones. Where compared with another copy, unresolved V genes explain less than half of these, and the others have no known cause. This sample comprises approximately 120,000 clones, under 90% of them detected only once. The ten biggest clones cover more than 1.5% of the sample. Sequencing was done on a sample of PBMCs. All receptors come from a woman aged 18-30 years in good health and CMV-seronegative.

This clone occurred once. The V call is TRBV19, the J call TRBJ2-7, with D possibly matching TRBD2 (6 bases). With 7 bases removed from V and 4 bases from J, the gap between germline ends came to 17 bases. The CDR3 is made up of 14 amino acids. CDR1 is LNHDA and CDR2 is SQIVND in the germline V gene (reference sequence). The DNA for the CDR3 is TGTGCCAGTAACCCGGGACTCTCCTTTTACGAGCAGTACTTC. This codes for CASNPGLSFYEQYF. Together with reference TRBV19 and TRBJ2-7, the CDR3 gives the full variable domain: DGGITQSPKYLFRKEGQNVTLSCEQNLNHDAMYWYRQDPGQGLRLIYYSQIVNDFQKGDIAEGYSVSREKKESFPLTVTSAQKNPTAFYLCASNPGLSFYEQYFGPGTRLTVT.

The CDR3 nucleotides read TGCGCCAGCAGCCAAGTGGCCTTGGGGGCCGGGACCTCGTCCAGCCAGCCCCAGCATTTT. Its protein is CASSQVALGAGTSSSQPQHF. The chain couples TRBV4-1 to TRBJ1-5; a weak D match, TRBD1 (6 bases). Germline CDR1 and CDR2: MGHRA and YSYEKL. Trimming stripped 1 base from V and 7 bases from J, with 29 bases between. The CDR3 extends over 20 amino acids.

The rearrangement uses TRBV15 and TRBJ1-1; TRBD1 matches at 7 bases. J lost 6 bases, V lost 5 bases, and 9 bases had no gene match. CDR3 length: 14 amino acids. Germline CDR1 and CDR2: LNHNV and YYDKDF (reference sequence). CDR3: CATSARTGFPEAFF. CDR3 nucleotide sequence: TGTGCCACCAGCGCTCGGACAGGATTTCCTGAAGCTTTCTTT.

J is TRBJ2-5 and V is TRBV10-2, with TRBD1 matching over 9 bases. The CDR3 is made up of 13 amino acids. V lost 4 bases to trimming and J lost 3 bases; unmatched junction nucleotides: 0. Germline CDR1 and CDR2: WSHSY and SAAADI. The CDR3, as DNA: TGCGCCAGCAGTGGACAGGGGGAAGAGACCCAGTACTTC. Protein: CASSGQGEETQYF.

J is TRBJ1-5 and V is TRBV28; D gene ambiguous. Germline V lookup: CDR1 MDHEN, CDR2 SYDVKM. The CDR3 consists of 14 residues. Between the trimmed V and J ends, which lost 2 bases and 3 bases, there was a span of 8 bases. CDR3 residues: CASSLENDNQPQHF. The CDR3 DNA is TGTGCCAGCAGTTTAGAGAATGACAATCAGCCCCAGCATTTT.

The rearrangement uses TRBV7-9 and TRBJ2-7, with a possible D match to TRBD2 (7 bases). This CDR3 is built from 14 residues. Germline values: CDR1 SEHNR, CDR2 FQNEAQ (reference sequence). The V and J ends lost 0 bases and 3 bases respectively, with 9 bases between them. CDR3 DNA sequence: TGTGCCAGCAGCTTAGCCGGGGGGCGCTACGAGCAGTACTTC. It specifies CASSLAGGRYEQYF.

The chain links TRBV7-3 to TRBJ2-2; 9 bases map to TRBD2. Trimming removed 5 bases from V and 5 bases from J; junction bases left unmatched: 9. Germline assignment: CDR1 SGHTA and CDR2 FQGTGA. The length of the CDR3 is 16 residues. The chain's CDR3 is CASSSPGTSITGELFF. CDR3 DNA sequence: TGTGCCAGCAGCAGCCCCGGGACTAGCATAACCGGGGAGCTGTTTTTT.

This chain connects TRBV6-5 to TRBJ1-2, with 8 bases matching TRBD1. This CDR3 spans 14 amino acids. Looked up from germline, CDR1 is MNHEY and CDR2 is SVGAGI. After removal of 6 bases from V and 3 bases from J, the junction contained 6 bases not matched to a gene. Written as DNA, the CDR3 is TGTGCCAGCAGGTCAGGGGGCCACGACTATGGCTACACCTTC. The encoded protein is CASRSGGHDYGYTF.

The chain combines TRBV7-9 with TRBJ1-4; 9 nucleotides align to TRBD1. The V and J ends lost 5 bases and 5 bases, in that order; junction bases with no gene match: 6. This CDR3 has 15 residues. Germline CDR1 and CDR2: SEHNR and FQNEAQ (reference sequence). CDR3 sequence: CASSGRQGENEKLFF. The CDR3 DNA sequence: TGTGCCAGCAGCGGGAGACAGGGGGAAAATGAAAAACTGTTTTTT. Using reference TRBV7-9 and TRBJ1-4 for the parts outside the CDR3, the full variable domain is DTGVSQNPRHKITKRGQNVTFRCDPISEHNRLYWYRQTLGQGPEFLTYFQNEAQLEKSRLLSDRFSAERPKGSFSTLEIQRTEQGDSAMYLCASSGRQGENEKLFFGSGTQLSVL.

This chain uses TRBV7-8 with TRBJ2-1; 7 positions agree with TRBD2. Germline V gene lookup returns CDR1 SGHVS and CDR2 FQNEAQ. J was trimmed by 9 bases and V by 6 bases; bases with no gene match: 8. This CDR3 region has 13 residues. CDR3 in amino acids: CASSTSDKGEQFF. CDR3 coding DNA: TGTGCCAGCAGTACTAGCGATAAGGGTGAGCAGTTCTTC.

The chain employs TRBV6-5 and TRBJ2-7; no reliable D call. The CDR3 covers 13 residues. Germline values: CDR1 MNHEY, CDR2 SVGAGI. V lost 2 bases, J lost 3 bases, and 8 bases lay in between. In DNA, the CDR3 is TGTGCCAGCAGTTACGGAAACTACTACGAGCAGTACTTC. It yields the protein CASSYGNYYEQYF.

The gene calls are TRBV5-1 and TRBJ2-3; 10 positions agree with TRBD2. The CDR3 spans 16 residues. Germline V lookup: CDR1 SGHRS, CDR2 YFSETQ. V dropped 3 bases and J dropped 6; count of bases not matched to a gene: 10. The CDR3 bases are TGCGCCAGCAGCTGGGCCGGGCTAGCGGGAGCGGATACGCAGTATTTT. It codes for CASSWAGLAGADTQYF.

The chain employs TRBV6-1 and TRBJ2-5; D may be TRBD1 (6 bases). This CDR3 region has 13 residues. CDR1 is MNHNS and CDR2 is SASEGT in the germline V gene. V was pared by 4 bases and J by 7 bases, with 13 bases between. The CDR3 DNA reads as TGTGCCAGCAGTGTAAACAGGGTCGGGACCCAGTACTTC. Its translation is CASSVNRVGTQYF.

The chain joins TRBV10-3 to TRBJ1-1, with TRBD1 as a possible D gene (5 bases). V was clipped by 6 bases and J by 0 bases, with 8 bases between them. Germline V lookup: CDR1 ENHRY, CDR2 SYGVKD. The CDR3 loop spans 13 amino acids. The CDR3 nucleotides read TGTGCCATCAGGGGACTTATGAACACTGAAGCTTTCTTT. Residues: CAIRGLMNTEAFF.

The chain is built from TRBV6-6 and TRBJ2-1, with 11 bases matching TRBD2. Germline trimming cut 5 bases from V and 6 bases from J; bases unmatched to any gene: 3. Germline values: CDR1 MNHNY, CDR2 SVGAGI (reference sequence). CDR3 length: 14 residues. The CDR3 DNA reads TGTGCCAGCAGTCGAGGGACTAGCGGCAATGAGCAGTTCTTC. Protein: CASSRGTSGNEQFF.

This rearrangement joins TRBV6-5 to TRBJ2-5, with 8 bases matching TRBD1. Germline loops: CDR1 MNHEY, CDR2 SVGAGI. The CDR3 totals 14 residues. V gave up 2 bases and J gave up 4 bases; unmatched junction bases: 3. CDR3 protein: CASSYDRGRETQYF. The CDR3 nucleotides are TGTGCCAGCAGTTACGACAGGGGAAGAGAGACCCAGTACTTC.

The chain has TRBV19 and TRBJ2-2, with D perhaps TRBD1 (5 bases). The CDR3 contains 14 residues. Germline V gene sequence: CDR1 LNHDA, CDR2 SQIVND (reference sequence). V gave up 3 bases and J gave up 10 bases, with 15 bases separating them. The chain's CDR3 is CASSILGEEEELFF. The CDR3 nucleotides read TGTGCCAGTAGTATTCTAGGGGAAGAGGAGGAGCTGTTTTTT.

The CDR3 DNA reads TGTGCCAGCAATTCTCGACAGGGTTGGGATACGCAGTATTTT. This sequence encodes CASNSRQGWDTQYF. This chain joins TRBV19 and TRBJ2-3, with TRBD1 matching 7 bases. The CDR3 is made up of 14 amino acids. The trim removed 9 bases at V and 6 bases at J, leaving 12 bases unmatched. From germline, CDR1 is LNHDA and CDR2 SQIVND (reference sequence).

This chain uses TRBV19 with TRBJ2-7; 10 bases are a match to TRBD2. The V gene end was trimmed by 5 bases and the J gene end by 3 bases; junction bases not matched to a gene: 7. The CDR3 is made up of 15 amino acids. Germline values: CDR1 LNHDA, CDR2 SQIVND (reference sequence). The CDR3 protein is CASSLLAGVFYEQYF. In nucleotides, the CDR3 is TGTGCCAGTAGTCTTCTAGCGGGAGTGTTCTACGAGCAGTACTTC.

The chain carries TRBV7-2 and TRBJ2-1; D is unresolved. Per germline, CDR1 SGHTA and CDR2 FQGNSA. V was pared by 4 bases and J by 0 bases, with 7 bases between. The CDR3 is 14 amino acids. DNA of the CDR3: TGTGCCAGCAGCTCGACTGGCTCCTACAATGAGCAGTTCTTC. Protein product: CASSSTGSYNEQFF.

V usage is TRBV28 and J usage is TRBJ1-1; D gene uncertain. V lost 4 bases and J 0 bases, leaving 6 bases between the germline ends. This CDR3 has 13 amino acids. Germline CDR1 and CDR2: MDHEN and SYDVKM. The CDR3 DNA reads TGTGCCAGCAGTTCTCAGATGAACACTGAAGCTTTCTTT. This gives the protein CASSSQMNTEAFF.

This clone was recorded once. The rearrangement uses TRBV27 and TRBJ2-2, with 7 positions matching TRBD2. CDR1 and CDR2 from the germline V gene are MNHEY and SMNVEV (reference sequence). The trim removed 6 bases at V and 3 bases at J, leaving 10 bases unmatched. The CDR3 is made up of 16 amino acids. CDR3 in amino acids: CASSALGGRDTGELFF. DNA of the CDR3: TGTGCCAGCAGCGCCTTGGGCGGGAGAGACACCGGGGAGCTGTTTTTT.

V and J are TRBV7-2 and TRBJ2-3, with D possibly being TRBD2 (5 bases). Germline V gene data show CDR1 as SGHTA and CDR2 as FQGNSA. The CDR3 contains 13 residues. V gave up 5 bases and J gave up 6 bases, with 12 bases separating them. CDR3 nucleotides: TGTGCCAGCAGCACCGGACTGAAGGATACGCAGTATTTT. Amino acid sequence: CASSTGLKDTQYF.

The chain joins TRBV30 to TRBJ2-1, with D uncertain. This CDR3 has 16 residues. Germline V gene lookup returns CDR1 GTSNPN and CDR2 SVGIG (reference sequence). The germline V and J ends were trimmed by 3 bases and 0 bases, with 15 bases remaining between them. CDR3 sequence (DNA): TGTGCCTGGAGCGCCAACTTAATGAGCTCCTACAATGAGCAGTTCTTC. Its translation: CAWSANLMSSYNEQFF.

This clone was detected a few times. The chain employs TRBV6-1 and TRBJ1-1, with a possible D match to TRBD1 (6 bases). This CDR3 contains 14 residues. The germline V gene encodes CDR1 MNHNS and CDR2 SASEGT. V was trimmed by 0 bases and J by 6 bases, leaving 11 bases between them. CDR3 loop: CASSEARRTAEAFF. CDR3 DNA: TGTGCCAGCAGTGAAGCGCGTAGGACAGCTGAAGCTTTCTTT.

The chain has TRBV7-9 and TRBJ2-5; D might be TRBD2 (5 bases). Germline CDR1 and CDR2: SEHNR and FQNEAQ (reference sequence). The CDR3 sequence is 15 residues long. With 5 bases removed from V and 2 bases from J, the gap between germline ends came to 15 bases. CDR3 region: CASSPTTGLQETQYF. Here the CDR3 DNA reads TGTGCCAGCAGCCCCACGACCGGACTTCAAGAGACCCAGTACTTC. Full variable domain (missing parts from reference TRBV7-9 and TRBJ2-5): DTGVSQNPRHKITKRGQNVTFRCDPISEHNRLYWYRQTLGQGPEFLTYFQNEAQLEKSRLLSDRFSAERPKGSFSTLEIQRTEQGDSAMYLCASSPTTGLQETQYFGPGTRLLVL.

This rearrangement joins TRBV29-1 to TRBJ1-2, with TRBD1 matching over 10 bases. After removal of 6 bases from V and 6 bases from J, the junction contained 10 bases not matched to a gene. The germline V gene encodes CDR1 SQVTM and CDR2 ANQGSEA. The CDR3 is 14 residues long. CDR3 residues: CSVRSSGQGDGYTF. CDR3 bases: TGCAGCGTCCGAAGCTCCGGACAGGGGGATGGCTACACCTTC.

This rearrangement joins TRBV4-1 to TRBJ2-2; tentative D call: TRBD2 (7 bases). The CDR3 is 15 amino acids. The germline V gene encodes CDR1 MGHRA and CDR2 YSYEKL. Trimming stripped 0 bases from V and 7 bases from J, with 12 bases between. The chain's CDR3 is CASSQERGGVGELFF. For the CDR3, the DNA is TGCGCCAGCAGCCAAGAGAGGGGGGGCGTCGGGGAGCTGTTTTTT.

This chain uses TRBV27 with TRBJ1-1, with D perhaps matching TRBD1 (5 bases). Germline-derived CDR1 and CDR2 are MNHEY and SMNVEV (reference sequence). This CDR3 is built from 15 residues. Trimming removed 0 bases from V and 4 bases from J, with 12 bases in between. CDR3 bases: TGTGCCAGCAGTTTATCGGGCAGGGTAGGCACTGAAGCTTTCTTT. Its translation is CASSLSGRVGTEAFF.

The table lists this clone with a count of one. V and J are TRBV29-1 and TRBJ1-1; D not certain. Germline CDR1 SQVTM, CDR2 ANQGSEA. CDR3 length: 14 residues. The V end was cut by 1 base, the J end by 1 base, with 10 bases between. DNA for the CDR3: TGCAGCGTTGAAGGGAGTGAGGAGAACACTGAAGCTTTCTTT. Encoded protein: CSVEGSEENTEAFF.

This chain joins TRBV13 and TRBJ2-2; 8 positions match TRBD2. Germline V gives CDR1 PRHDT, CDR2 FYEKMQ (reference sequence). The ends lost 7 bases at V and 5 bases at J; junction bases unmatched: 15. The length of the CDR3 is 17 residues. The CDR3 spells CASNTRRGGSGTGELFF. The CDR3 region has the DNA TGTGCCAGCAACACCCGCCGGGGGGGTAGCGGAACCGGGGAGCTGTTTTTT.

V and J are TRBV2 and TRBJ2-7; no reliable D call. The CDR3 has 16 amino acids. Germline CDR1 and CDR2: SNHLY and FYNNEI. Trimming pared 6 bases from V and 0 bases from J, leaving 18 bases between. The chain's CDR3 is CASRLLYSSRSYEQYF. CDR3 sequence (DNA): TGTGCCAGCAGACTCCTCTACTCGTCCCGCTCCTACGAGCAGTACTTC. Drawing the rest from reference TRBV2 and TRBJ2-7, the complete variable domain is EPEVTQTPSHQVTQMGQEVILRCVPISNHLYFYWYRQILGQKVEFLVSFYNNEISEKSEIFDDQFSVERPDGSNFTLKIRSTKLEDSAMYFCASRLLYSSRSYEQYFGPGTRLTVT.